The 30 T cell receptor beta chains below were found in one sample sequenced in a study of cytomegalovirus exposure and HLA in healthy donors. The PCR ran on 60 Vbeta and 13 Jbeta primers. TCRdb's table, derived via immunoSEQ multiplex PCR, lists solely in-frame clones and lacks some. Recorded for this sample: about 160,000 clones. Sequenced sample: PBMCs. Every receptor here comes from a young man in good health and CMV-seronegative.

The CDR3 reads CASRLWTGNSPLHF. The CDR3 nucleotides are TGTGCCAGCAGATTATGGACAGGCAATTCACCCCTCCACTTT. The chain employs TRBV6-1 and TRBJ1-6; 7 bases match TRBD1. The CDR3 extends over 14 amino acids. Germline CDR1 MNHNS, CDR2 SASEGT. V gave up 6 bases and J gave up 7 bases; unmatched junction bases: 6.

The chain employs TRBV20-1 and TRBJ2-5; no firm D call. Trimming pared 5 bases from V and 2 bases from J, leaving 3 bases between. Looked up from germline, CDR1 is DFQATT and CDR2 is SNEGSKA (reference sequence). The CDR3 has 10 residues. The CDR3 is CSAPQETQYF. Written as DNA, the CDR3 is TGCAGTGCTCCACAAGAGACCCAGTACTTC.

This rearrangement joins TRBV10-3 to TRBJ2-5, with 8 positions matching TRBD2. TRBJ2-7 explains the end of the DNA better; the J call may be wrong. CDR1 is ENHRY and CDR2 is SYGVKD in the germline V gene. The CDR3 runs to 15 residues. CDR3 in amino acids: CAISARTSQTYEQYF. In DNA form, the CDR3 reads TGTGCCATCAGTGCTCGGACTAGCCAGACCTACGAGCAGTACTTC.

The rearrangement links TRBV4-1 to TRBJ1-3, with 9 bases matching TRBD1. The CDR3 length is 17 residues. The germline gives CDR1 MGHRA, CDR2 YSYEKL. J lost 4 bases, V lost 3 bases, and 10 bases had no gene match. The CDR3 loop reads CASSHHPGQGQGNTIYF. CDR3 nucleotide sequence: TGCGCCAGCAGCCATCACCCGGGACAGGGACAGGGAAACACCATATATTTT.

The chain joins TRBV2 to TRBJ1-2, with 7 bases that match TRBD1. The CDR3 runs 13 residues. Per the germline V gene, CDR1 is SNHLY and CDR2 is FYNNEI. The junction had 5 bases not matched to a gene; V was cut back by 7 bases and J by 3 bases. CDR3 loop: CASNTDRDYGYTF. In DNA form, the CDR3 reads TGTGCCAGCAATACCGACAGGGACTATGGCTACACCTTC.

This chain links TRBV6-4 with TRBJ2-2; 11 bases fit TRBD2. In germline, CDR1 is MRHNA, CDR2 SNTAGT. The J segment lost 6 bases and the V segment lost 8 bases, leaving 8 bases of the junction unmatched. The length of the CDR3 is 15 residues. CDR3 residues: CASRLAGGDSGELFF. DNA for the CDR3: TGTGCCAGCCGGCTAGCGGGAGGCGACTCCGGGGAGCTGTTTTTT.

This chain uses TRBV20-1 with TRBJ1-5; weak D call: TRBD1 (6 bases). This CDR3 spans 10 amino acids. V lost 5 bases to trimming and J lost 12 bases, with 11 bases between them. In germline, CDR1 is DFQATT, CDR2 SNEGSKA (reference sequence). CDR3 nucleotide sequence: TGCAGTGCTCAAGAGGGGGTCCAGCATTTT. It codes for CSAQEGVQHF.

This chain uses TRBV20-1 with TRBJ1-2; 9 bases line up with TRBD1. After removal of 1 base from V and 13 bases from J, the junction contained 4 bases not matched to a gene. The germline V gene encodes CDR1 DFQATT and CDR2 SNEGSKA (reference sequence). The CDR3 runs 11 residues. CDR3 in DNA: TGCAGTGCTAGAGGTAGACAGGGGGGCACCTTC. Its protein is CSARGRQGGTF.

The rearrangement uses TRBV6-1 and TRBJ1-2; D is unresolved. Trimming removed 3 bases from V and 10 bases from J, with 15 bases in between. The germline gives CDR1 MNHNS, CDR2 SASEGT. This CDR3 spans 13 amino acids. The CDR3 reads CASSDLAGYVYTF. The CDR3 DNA sequence: TGTGCCAGCAGTGACCTGGCAGGTTACGTCTACACCTTC.

J is TRBJ2-1 and V is TRBV18, with a possible D match to TRBD2 (5 bases). The CDR3 extends over 15 amino acids. CDR1 and CDR2 (germline): KGHSH, LQKENI. V was clipped by 4 bases and J by 7 bases, with 17 bases between them. The CDR3 sequence: CASSQREEIGNEQFF. As DNA, the CDR3 is TGTGCCAGCTCACAGAGGGAAGAAATAGGAAATGAGCAGTTCTTC.

The V and J genes are TRBV5-1 and TRBJ1-2, with D unclear. The V and J ends lost 1 base and 8 bases respectively, with 9 bases between them. CDR1 is SGHRS, CDR2 YFSETQ, per germline. This CDR3 has 12 residues. CDR3 sequence (DNA): TGCGCCAGCAGCTTGAACGAGGGAGGCTACACCTTC. It yields the protein CASSLNEGGYTF.

The gene calls are TRBV18 and TRBJ1-4, with unresolved D. Germline V gives CDR1 KGHSH, CDR2 LQKENI. This CDR3 has 14 residues. V dropped 0 bases and J dropped 8 bases, with 10 bases sitting between them. Here the CDR3 reads CASSPPAGGEKLFF. The CDR3 nucleotides read TGTGCCAGCTCACCACCGGCAGGAGGGGAAAAACTGTTTTTT. Based on the CDR3 plus reference TRBV18 and TRBJ1-4, the full variable domain is NAGVMQNPRHLVRRRGQEARLRCSPMKGHSHVYWYRQLPEEGLKFMVYLQKENIIDESGMPKERFSAEFPKEGPSILRIQQVVRGDSAAYFCASSPPAGGEKLFFGSGTQLSVL.

The V and J genes are TRBV29-1 and TRBJ2-7, with D perhaps matching TRBD2 (6 bases). Trimming pared 6 bases from V and 2 bases from J, leaving 14 bases between. Germline V gene sequence: CDR1 SQVTM, CDR2 ANQGSEA. CDR3 length equals 13 residues. The CDR3 DNA reads TGCAGCGTGGAGGACGGGAGTACCTACGAGCAGTACTTC. It yields the protein CSVEDGSTYEQYF.

The rearrangement joins TRBV9 to TRBJ2-3, with TRBD2 matching over 9 bases. Trimming removed 0 bases from V and 7 bases from J; junction bases left unmatched: 9. In germline, CDR1 is SGDLS, CDR2 YYNGEE. The CDR3 has 16 amino acids. In nucleotides, the CDR3 is TGTGCCAGCAGCGTAGAAGCTAGCGGGGACCCGTATACGCAGTATTTT. Its protein product is CASSVEASGDPYTQYF.

The gene calls are TRBV7-2 and TRBJ1-2; no definite D call. The CDR3 sequence is 13 residues long. The germline V and J ends were trimmed by 2 bases and 11 bases, with 15 bases remaining between them. Per germline, CDR1 SGHTA and CDR2 FQGNSA. CDR3 in amino acids: CASSLWAEDLYTF. The DNA of the CDR3 is TGTGCCAGCAGCTTATGGGCAGAAGACCTATACACCTTC. The variable domain in full, completed from reference TRBV7-2 and TRBJ1-2, reads GAGVSQSPSNKVTEKGKDVELRCDPISGHTALYWYRQSLGQGLEFLIYFQGNSAPDKSGLPSDRFSAERTGGSVSTLTIQRTQQEDSAVYLCASSLWAEDLYTFGSGTRLTVV.

The chain has TRBV29-1 and TRBJ2-3; D unresolved. The V gene lost 6 bases and the J gene lost 2 bases, with 9 bases spanning the gap. The CDR3 is 12 residues long. Germline assignment: CDR1 SQVTM and CDR2 ANQGSEA. The CDR3: CSVATDTDTQYF. DNA for the CDR3: TGCAGCGTAGCCACAGACACAGATACGCAGTATTTT.

Remarks on this clone: Relative to the germline gene, one junction end is altered; a read error may explain this. The V call is TRBV25-1, the J call TRBJ2-7; a possible D gene is TRBD1 (6 bases). Germline CDR1 is MGHDK and CDR2 is SYGVNS. The CDR3 is 13 residues long. The CDR3 nucleotides are TGTGCCAGCAGGGACGACAGGTCCTATGAGCAGTACTTC. It translates to CASRDDRSYEQYF.

The chain joins TRBV27 to TRBJ2-7; possibly TRBD2 for D (6 bases). Germline assignment: CDR1 MNHEY and CDR2 SMNVEV (reference sequence). Trimming cost V 8 bases and J 3 bases, with 17 bases left between them. The CDR3 has 14 amino acids. CDR3 bases: TGTGCCAGCTCCCTAGGTAGCGGAAGCTACGAGCAGTACTTC. Translating gives CASSLGSGSYEQYF.

The CDR3 region has the DNA TGTGCCAGCAGTTTGGAGGGGGCCCTAAATCAGCCCCAGCATTTT. Translated: CASSLEGALNQPQHF. The rearrangement joins TRBV28 to TRBJ1-5; 7 bases match TRBD1. The CDR3 has 15 residues. Trimming took 3 bases from V and 4 from J; bases not matched to a gene: 6. Germline loops: CDR1 MDHEN, CDR2 SYDVKM.

V is TRBV29-1 and J is TRBJ1-2; D gene ambiguous. CDR3 length: 13 residues. CDR1 SQVTM and CDR2 ANQGSEA come from the germline V gene. V was trimmed by 3 bases and J by 2 bases, leaving 10 bases between them. This chain's CDR3 is CSVDGRLNYGYTF. The CDR3 nucleotides read TGCAGCGTTGATGGCAGATTAAACTATGGCTACACCTTC.

The V call is TRBV19, the J call TRBJ2-7; D might be TRBD1 (5 bases). The CDR3 spans 15 residues. Germline V gives CDR1 LNHDA, CDR2 SQIVND (reference sequence). The V end lost 3 bases, the J end lost 6 bases, and 18 bases lay between the germline ends. CDR3 DNA sequence: TGTGCCAGTAGTATCGAGTGGCAGGGAAGATCCGAGCAGTACTTC. Residues: CASSIEWQGRSEQYF.

The chain combines TRBV28 with TRBJ2-1; 7 nucleotides match TRBD2. Germline V gene data show CDR1 as MDHEN and CDR2 as SYDVKM. There are 15 residues in the CDR3. With 8 bases clipped from V and 0 bases from J, the junction kept 7 bases outside the gene matches. The CDR3 DNA reads as TGTGCCAGCGTGTTAGCGGGCCTCTCCTACAATGAGCAGTTCTTC. Protein: CASVLAGLSYNEQFF.

V is TRBV27 and J is TRBJ2-5, with D maybe TRBD1 (5 bases). Germline values: CDR1 MNHEY, CDR2 SMNVEV (reference sequence). This CDR3 comprises 14 residues. V lost 3 bases to trimming and J lost 5 bases, with 13 bases between them. Here the CDR3 DNA reads TGTGCCAGCAGTTTTGGGGCAACCGGGGAGACCCAGTACTTC. Translation: CASSFGATGETQYF.

The chain has TRBV10-3 and TRBJ1-2, with D uncertain. The germline V gene has CDR1 ENHRY and CDR2 SYGVKD. V was clipped by 4 bases and J by 2 bases, with 11 bases between them. CDR3 length: 14 amino acids. The CDR3 bases are TGTGCCATCAGTGGGTCCGTGTTGAACTATGGCTACACCTTC. Amino acids: CAISGSVLNYGYTF.

The gene calls are TRBV5-4 and TRBJ2-1; maybe TRBD1 (5 bases). V lost 7 bases and J lost 7, with 15 bases in between. Germline V gene data show CDR1 as SGHNT and CDR2 as YYREEE (reference sequence). The CDR3 covers 13 residues. Here the CDR3 DNA reads TGTGCCAGCGCAGGGAATACGAGTAATGAGCAGTTCTTC. Encoded protein: CASAGNTSNEQFF.

This chain connects TRBV30 to TRBJ1-2; 9 positions agree with TRBD1. The J segment lost 8 bases and the V segment lost 3 bases, leaving 10 bases of the junction unmatched. The CDR3 covers 14 residues. CDR1 and CDR2 (germline): GTSNPN, SVGIG (reference sequence). CDR3 protein: CAWSRTGGLGGYTF. DNA of the CDR3: TGTGCCTGGAGCAGAACAGGGGGCCTTGGGGGCTACACCTTC.

The chain couples TRBV11-2 to TRBJ1-1; TRBD1 aligns across 8 bases. Per the germline V gene, CDR1 is SGHAT and CDR2 is FQNNGV. CDR3 length: 14 residues. J gave up 6 bases and V 6 bases, and 9 bases lay outside the gene matches. The CDR3 loop reads CASREQGGASEAFF. Here the CDR3 DNA reads TGTGCCAGCAGGGAACAGGGGGGCGCCTCTGAAGCTTTCTTT.

In DNA, the CDR3 is TGTGCCAGCAGCTGGACTAGCGGGAGGGCCAACACCGGGGAGCTGTTTTTT. This encodes CASSWTSGRANTGELFF. The chain combines TRBV11-2 with TRBJ2-2; 15 nucleotides match TRBD2. Germline V gene sequence: CDR1 SGHAT, CDR2 FQNNGV. The V and J ends lost 4 bases and 2 bases, in that order; junction bases with no gene match: 2. CDR3 length: 17 residues.

V is TRBV12-5 and J is TRBJ1-5; no clear D gene. This CDR3 is built from 11 residues. With 1 base removed from V and 10 bases from J, the gap between germline ends came to 5 bases. Germline values: CDR1 LGHNT, CDR2 FRNRAP. This CDR3 is CASGLGVPQHF. The DNA for the CDR3 is TGTGCTAGTGGTTTGGGTGTACCCCAGCATTTT.

CDR3 sequence reads: CASGGEDYEQYF. CDR3 DNA sequence: TGTGCCAGCGGCGGGGAGGACTACGAGCAGTACTTC. The genes are TRBV11-2 and TRBJ2-7; a weak D match, TRBD2 (6 bases). The ends were cut back, 8 bases at V and 3 bases at J, with 11 bases in the middle. The CDR3 covers 12 residues. From germline, CDR1 is SGHAT and CDR2 FQNNGV. The full variable domain, its missing parts supplied by reference TRBV11-2 and TRBJ2-7, is EAGVAQSPRYKIIEKRQSVAFWCNPISGHATLYWYQQILGQGPKLLIQFQNNGVVDDSQLPKDRFSAERLKGVDSTLKIQPAKLEDSAVYLCASGGEDYEQYFGPGTRLTVT.